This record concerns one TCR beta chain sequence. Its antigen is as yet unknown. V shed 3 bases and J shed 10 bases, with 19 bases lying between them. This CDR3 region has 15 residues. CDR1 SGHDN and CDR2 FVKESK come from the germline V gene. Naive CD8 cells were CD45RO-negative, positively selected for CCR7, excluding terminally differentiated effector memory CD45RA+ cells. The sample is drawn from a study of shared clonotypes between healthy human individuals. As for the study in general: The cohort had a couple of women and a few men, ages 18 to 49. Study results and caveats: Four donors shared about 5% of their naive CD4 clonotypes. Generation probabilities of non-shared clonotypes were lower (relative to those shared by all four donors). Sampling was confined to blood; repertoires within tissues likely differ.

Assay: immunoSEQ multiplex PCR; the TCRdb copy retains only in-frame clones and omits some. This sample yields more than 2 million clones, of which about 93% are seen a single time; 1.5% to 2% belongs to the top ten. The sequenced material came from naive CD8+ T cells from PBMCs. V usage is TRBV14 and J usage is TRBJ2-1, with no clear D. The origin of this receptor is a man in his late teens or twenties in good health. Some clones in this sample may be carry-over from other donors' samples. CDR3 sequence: CASSQVFGPSEEQFF. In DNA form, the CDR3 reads TGTGCCAGCAGCCAGGTCTTCGGACCGTCTGAGGAGCAGTTCTTC.